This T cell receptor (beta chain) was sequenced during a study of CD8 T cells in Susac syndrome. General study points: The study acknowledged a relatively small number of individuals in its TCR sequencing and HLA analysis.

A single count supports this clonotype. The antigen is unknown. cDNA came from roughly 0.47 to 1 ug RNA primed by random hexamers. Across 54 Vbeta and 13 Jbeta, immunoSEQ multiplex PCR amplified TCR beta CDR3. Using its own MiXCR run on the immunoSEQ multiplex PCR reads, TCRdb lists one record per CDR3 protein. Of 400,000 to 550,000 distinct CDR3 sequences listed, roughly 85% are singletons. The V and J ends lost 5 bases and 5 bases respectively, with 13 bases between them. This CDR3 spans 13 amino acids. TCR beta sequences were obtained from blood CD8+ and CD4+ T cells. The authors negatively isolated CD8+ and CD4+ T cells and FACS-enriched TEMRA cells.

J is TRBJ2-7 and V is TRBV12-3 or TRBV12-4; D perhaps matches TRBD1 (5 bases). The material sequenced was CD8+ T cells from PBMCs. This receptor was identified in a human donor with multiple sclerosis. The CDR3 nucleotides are TGTGCCAGCAGTCCTAAGGGGCTGAACGAGCAGTACTTC. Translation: CASSPKGLNEQYF.